The clone carrying this T cell receptor beta chain was seen only a few times. The germline V gene encodes CDR1 MNHEY and CDR2 SMNVEV (reference sequence). This CDR3 comprises 14 residues. V was clipped by 2 bases and J by 2 bases, with 9 bases between them. Adults between about 18 and 95 years of age took part from some 25 US areas. These data come from a study of blood T cell repertoires in COVID-19. About the study: There were acute and convalescent COVID-19 samples, and they came from the United States, Italy and Spain.

This table comes from immunoSEQ multiplex PCR, and its TCRdb copy is limited to in-frame clones, with some not included. The table includes 220,000 or so clones, roughly 83% detected once. V usage is TRBV27 and J usage is TRBJ1-2; D not certain. Specimen: PBMCs or T cells enriched from blood (not recorded which). This clonotype was sampled from a woman between 35 and 50 years old with acute COVID-19. The CDR3 DNA sequence: TGTGCCAGCAGTTTAAGACATCTAAACTATGGCTACACCTTC. It is translated as CASSLRHLNYGYTF.